This is a list of T cell receptor beta chains from one sample in a study of blood T cell repertoires in COVID-19. The data were produced by immunoSEQ multiplex PCR, yet TCRdb's version contains in-frame clones alone and is incomplete. This table holds about 78,000 clones, roughly nine tenths found once. The sample was peripheral blood. These receptors came from a man in his fifties with active or convalescent COVID-19. The CDR3 runs from the conserved cysteine through the conserved F or W. D genes are given only for firm matches. Size values are once, few and many counts, or a class for expanded clones, and some rows have none.

J: TRBJ2-3; size: once; D: TRBD2; V: TRBV7-8; CDR3: CASSLSGGLDTQYF; DNA: TGTGCCAGCAGCCTTAGCGGGGGATTAGATACGCAGTATTTT
J: TRBJ2-1; size: -; D: TRBD2; V: TRBV6-5; CDR3: CASSSLTSGGREQFF; DNA: TGTGCCAGCAGTTCGCTGACTAGCGGGGGGAGGGAGCAGTTCTTC
J: TRBJ2-3; size: -; D: TRBD2; V: TRBV11-2; CDR3: CASSLLAGGRTDTQYF; DNA: TGTGCCAGCAGCTTACTGGCGGGGGGGCGCACAGATACGCAGTATTTT
J: TRBJ1-1; size: -; D: -; V: TRBV13; CDR3: CASSLGMTEVMNTEAFF; DNA: TGTGCCAGCAGCTTAGGAATGACAGAAGTCATGAACACTGAAGCTTTCTTT
J: TRBJ1-3; size: -; D: -; V: TRBV6-5; CDR3: CASSLQGPSGNTIYF; DNA: TGTGCCAGCAGTTTACAGGGCCCCTCTGGAAACACCATATATTTT
J: TRBJ1-2; size: -; D: -; V: TRBV6-1; CDR3: CASSEGPGGVFVGYTF; DNA: TGTGCCAGCAGTGAAGGGCCGGGGGGTGTTTTCGTTGGCTACACCTTC
J: TRBJ1-5; size: -; D: TRBD1; V: TRBV19; CDR3: CASWRQGDNQPQHF; DNA: TGTGCCAGTTGGAGGCAGGGGGACAATCAGCCCCAGCATTTT
J: TRBJ2-1; size: -; D: TRBD1; V: TRBV11-2; CDR3: CASSDMTGGRIIDEQFF; DNA: TGTGCCAGCAGCGACATGACAGGGGGGCGGATAATCGATGAGCAGTTCTTC
J: TRBJ1-1; size: -; D: -; V: TRBV7-9; CDR3: CASSLPVMNTEAFF; DNA: TGTGCCAGCAGCTTACCGGTGATGAACACTGAAGCTTTCTTT
J: TRBJ2-1; size: -; D: -; V: TRBV4-3; CDR3: CASSQEHWSEQFF; DNA: TGCGCCAGCAGCCAAGAACACTGGAGTGAGCAGTTCTTC
J: TRBJ1-4; size: -; D: -; V: TRBV7-8; CDR3: CASSAGPTNEKLFF; DNA: TGTGCCAGCAGCGCAGGGCCCACTAATGAAAAACTGTTTTTT
J: TRBJ1-1; size: -; D: -; V: TRBV5-8; CDR3: CASSLLMNTEAFF; DNA: TGTGCCAGCAGCCTCCTAATGAACACTGAAGCTTTCTTT
J: TRBJ1-2; size: -; D: TRBD1; V: TRBV2; CDR3: CASSPLTGGIRGYTF; DNA: TGTGCCAGCAGCCCCCTGACAGGGGGCATACGGGGCTACACCTTC
J: TRBJ1-5; size: -; D: TRBD1; V: TRBV30; CDR3: CAWSVAGGQPQHF; DNA: TGTGCCTGGAGTGTAGCAGGGGGTCAGCCCCAGCATTTT
J: TRBJ1-6; size: -; D: -; V: TRBV5-8; CDR3: CASSLLDNSPLHF; DNA: TGTGCCAGCAGCTTGTTAGATAATTCACCCCTCCACTTT
J: TRBJ2-7; size: -; D: TRBD1; V: TRBV5-1; CDR3: CASSLDRGQGEQYF; DNA: TGCGCCAGCAGCTTGGACAGGGGGCAGGGGGAGCAGTACTTC
J: TRBJ2-6; size: few; D: TRBD1; V: TRBV28; CDR3: CASSRGQASSGANVLTF; DNA: TGTGCCAGCAGTCGAGGACAGGCCAGCTCTGGGGCCAACGTCCTGACTTTC
J: TRBJ1-3; size: once; D: -; V: TRBV6-5; CDR3: CASSYRGGPEGNTIYF; DNA: TGTGCCAGCAGTTATAGGGGAGGGCCGGAGGGAAACACCATATATTTT
J: TRBJ1-5; size: -; D: -; V: TRBV6-5; CDR3: CASSPYLQSNQPQHF; DNA: TGTGCCAGCAGCCCCTACCTCCAAAGCAATCAGCCCCAGCATTTT
J: TRBJ2-7; size: -; D: -; V: TRBV4-1; CDR3: CASSQNSAGNTGEQYF; DNA: TGCGCCAGCAGCCAAAATTCCGCAGGGAATACCGGCGAGCAGTACTTC
J: TRBJ1-4; size: -; D: TRBD1; V: TRBV24-1; CDR3: CATSDSRTGHEKLFF; DNA: TGTGCCACCAGTGACTCTAGGACAGGGCATGAAAAACTGTTTTTT
J: TRBJ1-2; size: -; D: -; V: TRBV11-2; CDR3: CASSLDDSDYGYTF; DNA: TGTGCCAGCAGCTTGGATGACAGTGACTATGGCTACACCTTC
J: TRBJ2-2; size: -; D: TRBD1; V: TRBV18; CDR3: CASSQMTGGTGELFF; DNA: TGTGCCAGCTCTCAGATGACAGGGGGCACCGGGGAGCTGTTTTTT
J: TRBJ1-1; size: -; D: -; V: TRBV2; CDR3: CASSGETEAFF; DNA: TGTGCCAGCAGTGGTGAGACTGAAGCTTTCTTT
J: TRBJ2-2; size: -; D: -; V: TRBV30; CDR3: CAWSVIDGGTGELFF; DNA: TGTGCCTGGAGTGTAATTGACGGGGGCACCGGGGAGCTGTTTTTT
J: TRBJ2-2; size: once; D: TRBD2; V: TRBV5-1; CDR3: CASSPGLAGNTGELFF; DNA: TGCGCCAGCAGCCCGGGACTAGCGGGGAACACCGGGGAGCTGTTTTTT
J: TRBJ1-5; size: once; D: -; V: TRBV24-1; CDR3: CATSSAGGNQPQHF; DNA: TGTGCCACCAGCAGCGCAGGGGGCAATCAGCCCCAGCATTTT
J: TRBJ1-3; size: -; D: TRBD1; V: TRBV6-5; CDR3: CASSLGQGAGNTIYF; DNA: TGTGCCAGCAGCTTAGGACAGGGGGCTGGAAACACCATATATTTT